This TCR beta chain is drawn from a study of OX40 agonist ivuxolimab in advanced cancers. Here immunoSEQ multiplex PCR was the method, and the copy in TCRdb shows in-frame clones only, minus some. The table includes 40,000 to 60,000 clones, around 79% detected once. Trimming pared 7 bases from V and 8 bases from J, leaving 20 bases between. The CDR3 loop spans 13 amino acids. Germline V gene lookup returns CDR1 GTSNPN and CDR2 SVGIG (reference sequence). The sequencing used CD4+ or CD8+ T cells sorted from blood, collected in a trial of the OX40 agonist ivuxolimab. The clonotype was recovered from an adult with an advanced solid tumor such as melanoma, head and neck, liver or kidney cancer. The J gene is TRBJ1-2, the V gene TRBV30, with D maybe TRBD1 (5 bases). The CDR3 loop is CASAQAGVVGYTF. The CDR3 DNA reads as TGTGCCTCCGCGCAGGCGGGGGTAGTGGGCTACACCTTC. The whole variable domain, filled in from reference TRBV30 and TRBJ1-2, reads SQTIHQWPATLVQPVGSPLSLECTVEGTSNPNLYWYRQAAGRGLQLLFYSVGIGQISSEVPQNLSASRPQDRQFILSSKKLLLSDSGFYLCASAQAGVVGYTFGSGTRLTVV.